Given below is one T cell receptor (beta chain) in context. These data originate in a study of CD8 T cells in ankylosing spondylitis. TCRdb re-analysed the 5' RACE reads in MiXCR, keeping a single row per CDR3 protein. The repertoire holds nearly 350,000 distinct CDR3 sequences, roughly 14% seen once, with approximately 1% in the top ten. Specimen: blood, either unsorted or a sorted T cell fraction (not recorded which). The source is a male donor with ankylosing spondylitis or in good health (not recorded which).

The CDR3 spells CAATTSGGPNNEQFF. CDR3 DNA: TGTGCCGCAACGACTAGCGGGGGGCCAAACAATGAGCAGTTCTTC. This chain connects TRBV10-3 to TRBJ2-1; TRBD2 agrees at 13 bases. V gave up 11 bases and J gave up 5 bases; unmatched junction bases: 9. CDR1 is ENHRY and CDR2 is SYGVKD in the germline V gene. This CDR3 comprises 15 residues.